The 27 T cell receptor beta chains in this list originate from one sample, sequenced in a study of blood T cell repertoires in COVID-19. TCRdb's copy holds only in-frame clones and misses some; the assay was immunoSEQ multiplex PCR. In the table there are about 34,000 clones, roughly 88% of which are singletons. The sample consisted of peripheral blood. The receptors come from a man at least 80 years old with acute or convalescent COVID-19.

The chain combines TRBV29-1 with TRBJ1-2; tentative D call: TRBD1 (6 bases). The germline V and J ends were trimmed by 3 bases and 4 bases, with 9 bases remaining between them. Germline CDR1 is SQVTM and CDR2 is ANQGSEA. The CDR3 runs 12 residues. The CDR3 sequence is CSVDLGGYGYTF. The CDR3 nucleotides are TGCAGCGTTGACCTAGGGGGCTATGGCTACACCTTC.

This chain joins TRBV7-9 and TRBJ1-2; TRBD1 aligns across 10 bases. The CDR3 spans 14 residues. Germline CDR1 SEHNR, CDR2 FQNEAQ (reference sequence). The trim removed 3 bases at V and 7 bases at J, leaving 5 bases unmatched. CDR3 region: CASSLGQGFGGYTF. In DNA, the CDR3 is TGTGCCAGCAGCTTGGGACAGGGGTTTGGTGGCTACACCTTC. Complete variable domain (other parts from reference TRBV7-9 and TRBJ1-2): DTGVSQNPRHKITKRGQNVTFRCDPISEHNRLYWYRQTLGQGPEFLTYFQNEAQLEKSRLLSDRFSAERPKGSFSTLEIQRTEQGDSAMYLCASSLGQGFGGYTFGSGTRLTVV.

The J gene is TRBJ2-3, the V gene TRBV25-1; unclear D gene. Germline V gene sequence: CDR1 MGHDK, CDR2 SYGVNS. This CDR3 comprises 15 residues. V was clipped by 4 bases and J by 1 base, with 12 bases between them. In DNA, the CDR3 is TGTGCCAGCAGTGCCGGCGGTCCTCGCACAGATACGCAGTATTTT. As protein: CASSAGGPRTDTQYF.

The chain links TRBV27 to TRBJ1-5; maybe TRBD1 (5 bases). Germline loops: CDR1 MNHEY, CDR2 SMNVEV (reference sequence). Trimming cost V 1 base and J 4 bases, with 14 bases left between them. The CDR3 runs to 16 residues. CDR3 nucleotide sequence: TGTGCCAGCAGTTTATTGGCGGGACTTCCGAATCAGCCCCAGCATTTT. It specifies CASSLLAGLPNQPQHF.

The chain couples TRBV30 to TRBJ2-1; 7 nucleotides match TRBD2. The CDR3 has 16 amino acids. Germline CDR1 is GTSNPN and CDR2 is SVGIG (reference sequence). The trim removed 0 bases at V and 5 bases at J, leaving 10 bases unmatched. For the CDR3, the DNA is TGTGCCTGGAGTGTACTGGGAGGGAGGGCCGACAATGAGCAGTTCTTC. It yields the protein CAWSVLGGRADNEQFF.

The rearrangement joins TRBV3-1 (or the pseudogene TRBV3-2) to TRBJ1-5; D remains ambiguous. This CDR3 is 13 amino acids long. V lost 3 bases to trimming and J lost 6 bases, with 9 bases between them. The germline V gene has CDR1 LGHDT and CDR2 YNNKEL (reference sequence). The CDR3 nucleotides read TGTGCCAGCAGCCAGATGAGTGCTCAGCCCCAGCATTTT. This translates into CASSQMSAQPQHF.

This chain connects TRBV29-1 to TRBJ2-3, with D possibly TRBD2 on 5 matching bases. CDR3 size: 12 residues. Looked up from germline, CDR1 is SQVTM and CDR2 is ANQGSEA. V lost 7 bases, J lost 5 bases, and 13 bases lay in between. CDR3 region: CSGHGGRDTQYF. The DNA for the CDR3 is TGCAGCGGACATGGAGGACGAGATACGCAGTATTTT.

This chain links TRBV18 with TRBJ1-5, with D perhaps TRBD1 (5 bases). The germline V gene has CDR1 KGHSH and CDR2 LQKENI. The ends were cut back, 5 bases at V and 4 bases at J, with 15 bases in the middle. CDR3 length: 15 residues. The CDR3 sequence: CASSKGQGRNQPQHF. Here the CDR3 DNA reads TGTGCCAGCTCAAAAGGGCAGGGTAGAAATCAGCCCCAGCATTTT.

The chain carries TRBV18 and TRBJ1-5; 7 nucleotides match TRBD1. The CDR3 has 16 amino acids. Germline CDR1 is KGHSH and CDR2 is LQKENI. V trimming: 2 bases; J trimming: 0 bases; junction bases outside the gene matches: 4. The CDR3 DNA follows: TGTGCCAGCTCACCAACAGGGGTCCTTAGCAATCAGCCCCAGCATTTT. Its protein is CASSPTGVLSNQPQHF. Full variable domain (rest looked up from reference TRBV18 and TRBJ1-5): NAGVMQNPRHLVRRRGQEARLRCSPMKGHSHVYWYRQLPEEGLKFMVYLQKENIIDESGMPKERFSAEFPKEGPSILRIQQVVRGDSAAYFCASSPTGVLSNQPQHFGDGTRLSIL.

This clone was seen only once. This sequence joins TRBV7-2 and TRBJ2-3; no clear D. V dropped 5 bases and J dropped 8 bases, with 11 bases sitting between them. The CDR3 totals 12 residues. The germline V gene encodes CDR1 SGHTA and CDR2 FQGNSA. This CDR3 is CASSPSTSTQYF. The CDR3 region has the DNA TGTGCCAGCAGCCCGTCCACCAGTACGCAGTATTTT.

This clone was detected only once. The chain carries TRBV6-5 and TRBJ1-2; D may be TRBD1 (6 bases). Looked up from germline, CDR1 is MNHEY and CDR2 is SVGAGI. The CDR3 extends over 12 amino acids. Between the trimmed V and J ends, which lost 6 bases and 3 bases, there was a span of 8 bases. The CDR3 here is CASRRTDYGYTF. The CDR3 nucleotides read TGTGCCAGCAGGCGGACAGACTATGGCTACACCTTC.

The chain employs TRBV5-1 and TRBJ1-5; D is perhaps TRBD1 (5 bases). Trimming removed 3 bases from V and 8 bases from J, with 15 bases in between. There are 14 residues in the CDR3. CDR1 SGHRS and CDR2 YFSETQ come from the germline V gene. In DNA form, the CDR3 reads TGCGCCAGCAGCTGGGGCCGTGGGGGGGAGCCCCAGCATTTT. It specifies CASSWGRGGEPQHF. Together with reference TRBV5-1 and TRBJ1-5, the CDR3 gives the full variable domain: KAGVTQTPRYLIKTRGQQVTLSCSPISGHRSVSWYQQTPGQGLQFLFEYFSETQRNKGNFPGRFSGRQFSNSRSEMNVSTLELGDSALYLCASSWGRGGEPQHFGDGTRLSIL.

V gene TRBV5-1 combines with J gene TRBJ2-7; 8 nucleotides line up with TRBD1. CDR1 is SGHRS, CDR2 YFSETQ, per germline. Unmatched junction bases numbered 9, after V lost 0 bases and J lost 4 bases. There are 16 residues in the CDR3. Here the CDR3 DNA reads TGCGCCAGCAGCTTGGCCTTGGGACAGGACCTTTACGAGCAGTACTTC. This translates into CASSLALGQDLYEQYF.

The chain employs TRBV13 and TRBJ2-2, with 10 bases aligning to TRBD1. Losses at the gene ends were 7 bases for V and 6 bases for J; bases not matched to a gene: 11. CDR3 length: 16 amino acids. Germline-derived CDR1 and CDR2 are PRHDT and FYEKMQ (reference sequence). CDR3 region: CASKRGQGHVAGELFF. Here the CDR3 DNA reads TGTGCCAGCAAGAGGGGACAGGGGCATGTTGCCGGGGAGCTGTTTTTT.

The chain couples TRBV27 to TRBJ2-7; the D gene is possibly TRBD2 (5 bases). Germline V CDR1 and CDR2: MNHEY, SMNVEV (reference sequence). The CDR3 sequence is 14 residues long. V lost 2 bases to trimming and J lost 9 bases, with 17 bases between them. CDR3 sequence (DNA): TGTGCCAGCAGTTTAGTCAAAGCAGCGGTCGTGCAGTACTTC. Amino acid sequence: CASSLVKAAVVQYF.

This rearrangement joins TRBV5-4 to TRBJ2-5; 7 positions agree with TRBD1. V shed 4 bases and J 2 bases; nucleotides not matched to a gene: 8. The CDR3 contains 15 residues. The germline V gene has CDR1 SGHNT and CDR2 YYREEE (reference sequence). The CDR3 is CASSITGTAQETQYF. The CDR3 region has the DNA TGTGCCAGCAGCATCACCGGGACAGCACAAGAGACCCAGTACTTC.

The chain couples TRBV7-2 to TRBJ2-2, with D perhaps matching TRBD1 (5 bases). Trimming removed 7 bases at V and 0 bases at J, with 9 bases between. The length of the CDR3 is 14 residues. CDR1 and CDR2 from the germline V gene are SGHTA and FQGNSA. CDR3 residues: CASTRQSNTGELFF. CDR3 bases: TGTGCCAGCACCCGACAGTCGAACACCGGGGAGCTGTTTTTT.

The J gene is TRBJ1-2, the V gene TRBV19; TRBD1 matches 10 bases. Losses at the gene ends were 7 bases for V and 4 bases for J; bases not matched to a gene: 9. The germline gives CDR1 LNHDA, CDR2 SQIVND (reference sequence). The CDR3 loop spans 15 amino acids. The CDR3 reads CASKETGGLGYGYTF. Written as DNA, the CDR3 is TGTGCCAGTAAGGAGACAGGGGGCTTGGGCTATGGCTACACCTTC.

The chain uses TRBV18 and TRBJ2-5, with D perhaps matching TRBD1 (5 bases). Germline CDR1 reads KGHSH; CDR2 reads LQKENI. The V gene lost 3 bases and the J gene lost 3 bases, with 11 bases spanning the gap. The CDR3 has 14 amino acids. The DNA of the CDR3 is TGTGCCAGCTCACCCAGGGTAAACGAAGAGACCCAGTACTTC. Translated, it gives CASSPRVNEETQYF.

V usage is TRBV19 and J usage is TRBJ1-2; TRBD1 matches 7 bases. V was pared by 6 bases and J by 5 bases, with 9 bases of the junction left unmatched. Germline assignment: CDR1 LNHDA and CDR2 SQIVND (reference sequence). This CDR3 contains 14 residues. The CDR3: CASSTQGQLYGYTF. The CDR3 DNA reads TGTGCCAGTAGCACCCAGGGACAGCTTTATGGCTACACCTTC.

For the CDR3, the DNA is TGCGCCAGCAAAGGGGTGGCGGGACAGAGAAAAGAGACCCAGTACTTC. Its protein is CASKGVAGQRKETQYF. This chain joins TRBV23-1 and TRBJ2-5, with D possibly being TRBD1 (7 bases). Being an ORF, TRBV23-1 has a function that is uncertain. V dropped 7 bases and J dropped 3 bases, with 21 bases sitting between them. CDR3 length equals 16 residues.

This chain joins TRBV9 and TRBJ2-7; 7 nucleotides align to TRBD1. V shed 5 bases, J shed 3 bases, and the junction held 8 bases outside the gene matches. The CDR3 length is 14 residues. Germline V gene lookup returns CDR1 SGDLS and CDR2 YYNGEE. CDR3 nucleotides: TGTGCCAGCAGAGCTAGGACAGGCTTCTACGAGCAGTACTTC. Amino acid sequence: CASRARTGFYEQYF.

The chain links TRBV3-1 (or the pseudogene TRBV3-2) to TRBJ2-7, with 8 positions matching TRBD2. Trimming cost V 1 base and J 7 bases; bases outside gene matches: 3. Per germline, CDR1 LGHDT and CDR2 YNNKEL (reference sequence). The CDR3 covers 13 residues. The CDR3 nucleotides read TGTGCCAGCAGCCAAGCGGGGGGGCCGGAGCAGTACTTC. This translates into CASSQAGGPEQYF.

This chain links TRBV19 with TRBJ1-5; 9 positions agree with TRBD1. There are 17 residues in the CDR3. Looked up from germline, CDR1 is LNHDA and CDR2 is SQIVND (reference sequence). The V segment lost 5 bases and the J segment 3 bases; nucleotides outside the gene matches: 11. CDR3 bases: TGTGCCAGTAGTTCGGGACAGGGTCCCAAGATCAATCAGCCCCAGCATTTT. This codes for CASSSGQGPKINQPQHF.

The CDR3 protein is CASSLRGYQETQYF. For the CDR3, the DNA is TGTGCCAGCAGCTTGAGGGGGTACCAAGAGACCCAGTACTTC. This chain joins TRBV7-2 and TRBJ2-5; the D gene is possibly TRBD1 (6 bases). The CDR3 contains 14 residues. V lost 3 bases to trimming and J lost 0 bases, with 8 bases between them. Per the germline V gene, CDR1 is SGHTA and CDR2 is FQGNSA.

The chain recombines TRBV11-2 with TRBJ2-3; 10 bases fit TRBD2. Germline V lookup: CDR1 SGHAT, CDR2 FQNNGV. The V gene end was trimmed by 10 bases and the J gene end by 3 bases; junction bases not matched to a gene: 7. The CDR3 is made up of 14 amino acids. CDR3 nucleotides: TGTGCCACCTCTTCTAGCGGGAGAACAGATACGCAGTATTTT. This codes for CATSSSGRTDTQYF.

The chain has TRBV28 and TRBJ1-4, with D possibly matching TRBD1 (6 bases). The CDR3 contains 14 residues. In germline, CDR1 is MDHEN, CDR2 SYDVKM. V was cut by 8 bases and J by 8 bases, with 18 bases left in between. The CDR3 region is CASGGQGRGEKLFF. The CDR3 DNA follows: TGTGCCAGCGGAGGGCAGGGGCGGGGGGAAAAACTGTTTTTT.